A single sample is the source of the 13 T cell receptor beta chains below, sequenced in a study of graft-versus-host responses after intestinal transplantation. Sequenced by immunoSEQ multiplex PCR; TCRdb stores in-frame clones only, minus some. The sample shows 80,000 to 95,000 clones, 85% to 95% of them seen only once. The antigens these receptors bind are not known. The sequencing here drew on unstimulated CD8+ T cells sorted from spleen or lymph node cells, taken before intestinal transplant. The receptors stem from a human donor who received an intestinal transplant.

This sequence joins TRBV19 and TRBJ1-1; D gene ambiguous. The V end was cut by 6 bases, the J end by 2 bases, with 13 bases between. CDR3 length equals 14 residues. The germline CDR1 and CDR2 sequences are LNHDA and SQIVND (reference sequence). CDR3 coding DNA: TGTGCCAGTAGCCTGAGGCTGGAAAACACTGAAGCTTTCTTT. Translated: CASSLRLENTEAFF.

This rearrangement joins TRBV6-6 to TRBJ2-1; D is perhaps TRBD2 (5 bases). V lost 0 bases and J lost 1, with 10 bases in between. The CDR3 is 16 residues long. Germline V gene data show CDR1 as MNHNY and CDR2 as SVGAGI (reference sequence). The CDR3 here is CASSYSSGTSYNEQFF. The DNA for the CDR3 is TGTGCCAGCAGTTACTCGAGCGGCACGTCCTACAATGAGCAGTTCTTC.

V gene TRBV7-9 combines with J gene TRBJ1-1; 7 bases map to TRBD1. Germline V gives CDR1 SEHNR, CDR2 FQNEAQ (reference sequence). The CDR3 has 14 residues. The V and J ends lost 8 bases and 1 base, in that order; junction bases with no gene match: 7. DNA of the CDR3: TGTGCCAGCGTAACAGGACAGGCGAACACTGAAGCTTTCTTT. The encoded protein is CASVTGQANTEAFF.

V gene TRBV7-6 combines with J gene TRBJ1-3; D might be TRBD1 (5 bases). This CDR3 is 15 amino acids long. Trimming left V 6 bases short and J 1 base short, with 13 bases between. Germline CDR1 reads SGHVS; CDR2 reads FNYEAQ. CDR3 nucleotides: TGTGCCAGCAGGGGGGGGGACGAATCTGGAAACACCATATATTTT. Translating gives CASRGGDESGNTIYF.

V and J are TRBV4-3 and TRBJ2-1; 11 nucleotides agree with TRBD2. In germline, CDR1 is LGHNA, CDR2 YSLEER. This CDR3 has 18 amino acids. After removal of 4 bases from V and 4 bases from J, the junction contained 12 bases not matched to a gene. Here the CDR3 reads CASSRRTSGHKFYNEQFF. CDR3 DNA sequence: TGCGCCAGCAGCCGCCGGACTAGCGGGCACAAATTTTACAATGAGCAGTTCTTC.

The chain uses TRBV10-3 and TRBJ2-1; the D is unclear. Germline assignment: CDR1 ENHRY and CDR2 SYGVKD. V lost 10 bases and J 8 bases, leaving 18 bases between the germline ends. The CDR3 has 13 residues. The CDR3 loop is CATSSREVDEQFF. Written as DNA, the CDR3 is TGTGCCACCTCAAGCCGCGAGGTCGATGAGCAGTTCTTC.

The chain employs TRBV28 and TRBJ2-3, with TRBD2 matching 14 bases. The length of the CDR3 is 22 residues. Germline trimming cut 2 bases from V and 4 bases from J; bases unmatched to any gene: 20. Germline V CDR1 and CDR2: MDHEN, SYDVKM. The CDR3 here is CASSLTSGTSGGQPQGPDTQYF. CDR3 nucleotide sequence: TGTGCCAGCAGTTTAACCTCCGGGACTAGCGGGGGACAGCCCCAAGGCCCAGATACGCAGTATTTT.

Only one count was recorded for this clone. The genes are TRBV12-5 and TRBJ2-5; the match to TRBD2 covers 10 bases. Germline values: CDR1 LGHNT, CDR2 FRNRAP. J was trimmed by 2 bases and V by 2 bases; bases with no gene match: 5. The CDR3 totals 16 residues. The CDR3 DNA follows: TGTGCTAGTGGTTTGATGCTAGCGGGGGAGCAAGAGACCCAGTACTTC. It is translated as CASGLMLAGEQETQYF.

The CDR3 nucleotides read TGTGCCAGCAGATCCAGACAGGGCCCCTACGAGCAGTACTTC. Its protein product is CASRSRQGPYEQYF. This chain connects TRBV6-1 to TRBJ2-7; 7 positions match TRBD1. This CDR3 is built from 14 residues. From germline, CDR1 is MNHNS and CDR2 SASEGT. V was pared by 6 bases and J by 2 bases, with 7 bases of the junction left unmatched.

CDR3 loop: CASSQDPTDTQYF. The CDR3 DNA reads TGCGCCAGCAGCCAAGATCCGACAGATACGCAGTATTTT. This chain joins TRBV4-3 and TRBJ2-3; D unresolved. The CDR3 runs 13 residues. Germline V gene data show CDR1 as LGHNA and CDR2 as YSLEER. V lost 0 bases and J lost 3, with 4 bases in between.

V usage is TRBV5-8 and J usage is TRBJ1-4; D possibly corresponds to TRBD1 (5 bases). V was trimmed by 3 bases and J by 0 bases, leaving 12 bases between them. Germline V lookup: CDR1 SGHTS, CDR2 YDEGEE. This CDR3 has 16 residues. CDR3: CASSYGTHPTNEKLFF. CDR3 DNA sequence: TGTGCCAGCAGCTACGGGACTCACCCAACTAATGAAAAACTGTTTTTT.

This clone was found once. This sequence joins TRBV19 and TRBJ1-1, with 7 bases lining up with TRBD1. The CDR3 is 15 residues long. Germline-derived CDR1 and CDR2 are LNHDA and SQIVND (reference sequence). The V and J ends lost 7 bases and 0 bases, in that order; junction bases with no gene match: 8. The CDR3 nucleotides are TGTGCCAGTACCTACAGGGGCGATGTGAACACTGAAGCTTTCTTT. Its translation: CASTYRGDVNTEAFF. Complete variable domain (other parts from reference TRBV19 and TRBJ1-1): DGGITQSPKYLFRKEGQNVTLSCEQNLNHDAMYWYRQDPGQGLRLIYYSQIVNDFQKGDIAEGYSVSREKKESFPLTVTSAQKNPTAFYLCASTYRGDVNTEAFFGQGTRLTVV.

This rearrangement joins TRBV5-8 to TRBJ2-7; TRBD1 aligns across 10 bases. V shed 2 bases and J 3 bases; nucleotides not matched to a gene: 2. The CDR3 spans 14 residues. Germline V lookup: CDR1 SGHTS, CDR2 YDEGEE. The CDR3 loop reads CASSLRDRGYEQYF. The CDR3, as DNA: TGTGCCAGCAGCTTACGGGACAGGGGCTACGAGCAGTACTTC.